These T cell receptor beta chains were read from a single sample in a study of blood T cell repertoires in COVID-19. Profiling relied on immunoSEQ multiplex PCR, and the TCRdb table lists in-frame clones only, not all of them. The sample has about 21,000 clones; more than 85% are singletons. The material sequenced was peripheral blood. Receptor source: a man between 65 and 85 years old with active COVID-19. Each CDR3 is given with its conserved first and last residue. Clone sizes are given selectively: once, few, many, or a class where the clone is expanded.

J gene: TRBJ1-1; clone size: NA; V gene: TRBV15; CDR3 protein: CATRNRDRDGPGVNTEAFF
J gene: TRBJ1-1; clone size: NA; V gene: TRBV5-1; CDR3 protein: CASGGGAMNTEAFF
J gene: TRBJ2-1; clone size: NA; V gene: TRBV10-3; CDR3 protein: CAISDRDRAFEQFF
J gene: TRBJ2-7; clone size: NA; V gene: TRBV3-1/TRBV3-2; CDR3 protein: CASSQAAGNYEQYF
J gene: TRBJ2-7; clone size: once; V gene: TRBV19; CDR3 protein: CASSMRAGGYEQYF
J gene: TRBJ1-2; clone size: few; V gene: TRBV6-5; CDR3 protein: CASSPGTVYGYTF
J gene: TRBJ2-1; clone size: NA; V gene: TRBV6-5; CDR3 protein: CASSYDFGGNEQFF
J gene: TRBJ1-2; clone size: NA; V gene: TRBV21-1; CDR3 protein: CASSISGTGLVAYGYTF
J gene: TRBJ2-1; clone size: NA; V gene: TRBV9; CDR3 protein: CASSRENEQFF
J gene: TRBJ2-1; clone size: few; V gene: TRBV4-2; CDR3 protein: CASSQVGTSGNNEQFF
J gene: TRBJ1-2; clone size: NA; V gene: TRBV4-1; CDR3 protein: CASSRALDRAHGYTF
J gene: TRBJ1-3; clone size: NA; V gene: TRBV4-1; CDR3 protein: CASSRGGSGNTIYF
J gene: TRBJ1-4; clone size: NA; V gene: TRBV7-9; CDR3 protein: CASSLAGSSEKLFF
J gene: TRBJ2-7; clone size: NA; V gene: TRBV6-5; CDR3 protein: CASSRTGTSYEQYF
J gene: TRBJ1-1; clone size: NA; V gene: TRBV6-6; CDR3 protein: CASSYPQGAEAFF
J gene: TRBJ1-3; clone size: NA; V gene: TRBV7-6; CDR3 protein: CASSPISDTYSGNTIYF
J gene: TRBJ2-1; clone size: NA; V gene: TRBV18; CDR3 protein: CASSPRSPLLLLAGNNEQFF
J gene: TRBJ1-2; clone size: NA; V gene: TRBV4-1; CDR3 protein: CASSQGWALEGYTF